The text below deals with one T cell receptor beta chain. Its recognized antigen is unknown. Base qualities were left out, and no much larger clone turns up one base away. The sample belongs to a study of blood T cell repertoires in COVID-19 (dated by TCRdb to the early 2020s). Background for the entire study: Collaborator samples came from the United States, Italy and Spain and covered acute and convalescent phases of COVID-19. The material from the prospective study consisted of cDNA or gDNA derived from T cells, B-cell-depleted T cells, or PBMCs. Deeply sampled blood TCRbeta repertoires from subjects exposed to, actively infected with, or recovered from COVID-19 were included in the dataset. The repertoires were released in a freely available public database meant as a resource for research on the immune response to SARS-CoV-2. The samples were drawn from the first 160 participants of the ongoing ImmuneRACE study and from 950 to 1,500 subjects provided by 6 global collaborators. Sample metadata almost always included a de-identified subject ID, COVID-19 status, age in years and sex. Where available, HLA class I and class II types were obtained from metadata supplied by the sample provider rather than from assay-based typing.

TCRbeta CDR3 regions were amplified from genomic DNA using the immunoSEQ Assay, a bias-controlled multiplex PCR. On the authors' methods: Within the assay, amplification of reference gene primers was used to estimate how many nucleated cells each sample contained. To quantify the absolute abundance of each unique TCRbeta CDR3 rearrangement, sequence reads were collapsed and filtered. For each sample, productive Simpson clonality was calculated as the square root of Simpson's diversity index over productive rearrangements. The source is immuneACCESS, and TCRdb retained only in-frame sequences with V and J called. Part of the clones is not carried over; for the studies checked, unresolved V genes explain less than half of this, and the remainder is unexplained. The DNA gave D and trimming, while V, J and clone size come from that table. This sample gives some 300,000 clones in total; roughly 89% of them show up just once. The top ten clones comprise around 0.98% of the sample.

There are 17 amino acids in the CDR3, from cysteine to phenylalanine inclusive. CDR3 DNA is the only sequence kept; it has 51 bases, read in frame from the first base. The CDR1 and CDR2 encoded by the germline V gene (reference sequence) are SEHNR and FQNEAQ. Here V drops 5 bases and J drops 5 bases, and the junction holds 13 bases not matched to any gene. Summary of the overall study and its limitations: The amount of clinical and demographic metadata varied by source and participant and was provided uncurated.

At one collaborating source in Seattle, patients were enrolled during active infection and were followed longitudinally through the course of disease. Collaborating institutions collected whole blood in K2EDTA tubes following their own protocols. For TCRbeta analysis, collaborators shipped samples in one of three forms: frozen whole blood, isolated PBMCs, or DNA extracted from either of those sample types. This chain joins TRBV7-9 to TRBJ2-3; TRBD1 matches 10 bases in the middle. The sequence derives from a woman aged 40 to 50 with COVID-19, enrolled during active disease. The sample consisted of peripheral blood. The DNA reads TGTGCCAGCAGCCTCGCCATAGGGACAGGGGCAGGAGATACGCAGTATTTT. It is translated as CASSLAIGTGAGDTQYF.